The rows below give T cell receptor beta chains drawn from one sample of a study of T cell changes during pregnancy in multiple sclerosis. Assay: immunoSEQ multiplex PCR; the TCRdb copy retains only in-frame clones and omits some. The table shows over 45,000 clones, with roughly 92% occurring only once. The sample was CD4+ T cells from peripheral blood mononuclear cells, taken in the second trimester of pregnancy. Source of these receptors: a female donor in good health, enrolled as a control in a pregnancy study. CDR3s include the opening cysteine and the closing phenylalanine or tryptophan. Clone size is shown for a subset of rows, as once, few, many or a class of expanded clone.

CASSPQPGQGDVRLFF,TRBJ2-2,TRBV28,-
CASSPALRLAGVYEQYF,TRBJ2-7,TRBV23-1,-
CASSQAERLSGWGGEQYF,TRBJ2-7,TRBV4-1,once
CASSDRGSDQETQYF,TRBJ2-5,TRBV9,-
CASTTEGQPQHF,TRBJ1-5,TRBV27,once
CAIGTSGRFYNEQFF,TRBJ2-1,TRBV7-8,-
CASSSYRDRFF,TRBJ2-1,TRBV19,-
CASSMRNTEAFF,TRBJ1-1,TRBV19,-
CASRATANSGYTF,TRBJ1-2,TRBV6-1,once
CASSFRTADYTDTQYF,TRBJ2-3,TRBV5-6,-
CASSLLQGEDGYTF,TRBJ1-2,TRBV7-2,-
CAISVGLAGGTKISYNEQFF,TRBJ2-1,TRBV10-3,-
CASSQSQSLSYNEQFF,TRBJ2-1,TRBV4-1,once
CASSLRDTQETQYF,TRBJ2-5,TRBV14,-
CASGSSGWTEAFF,TRBJ1-1,TRBV6-5,-
CASSLTGANSPLHF,TRBJ1-6,TRBV5-8,-
CASGPDTGGAFYNEQFF,TRBJ2-1,TRBV12-5,-
CASSGGMRDEQYF,TRBJ2-7,TRBV9,-
CSASPTAEAFF,TRBJ1-1,TRBV20-1,-
CASIHLLLRGNEQFF,TRBJ2-1,TRBV5-8,once